These 25 T cell receptor beta chains originate from one sample sequenced in a study of blood T cell repertoires in COVID-19. Method: immunoSEQ multiplex PCR; TCRdb's copy keeps in-frame clones and lacks some. The data show 200,000 to 250,000 clones, 80% to 90% seen once. Sequencing was done on a sample of PBMCs or T cells enriched from blood (not recorded which). These receptors were taken from a woman aged 45-59 years with acute COVID-19.

The rearrangement uses TRBV11-2 and TRBJ1-2; D uncertain. Germline assignment: CDR1 SGHAT and CDR2 FQNNGV. Between the trimmed V and J ends, which lost 5 bases and 4 bases, there was a span of 14 bases. This CDR3 region has 14 residues. The DNA of the CDR3 is TGTGCCAGCAGCCCCGATGGGTGGGCCTATGGCTACACCTTC. This gives the protein CASSPDGWAYGYTF. Using reference TRBV11-2 and TRBJ1-2 for the parts outside the CDR3, the full variable domain is EAGVAQSPRYKIIEKRQSVAFWCNPISGHATLYWYQQILGQGPKLLIQFQNNGVVDDSQLPKDRFSAERLKGVDSTLKIQPAKLEDSAVYLCASSPDGWAYGYTFGSGTRLTVV.

The DNA of the CDR3 is TGTGCCAGCAGCCAAGCCCGCGGTAGCGGCCCCGAACAAGAGACCCAGTACTTC. This translates into CASSQARGSGPEQETQYF. This rearrangement joins TRBV3-1 (or the pseudogene TRBV3-2) to TRBJ2-5; a possible D gene is TRBD2 (6 bases). Trimming left V 1 base short and J 2 bases short, with 20 bases between. Germline CDR1 reads LGHDT; CDR2 reads YNNKEL (reference sequence). The CDR3 totals 18 residues.

Remarks on this clone: The same CDR3 arises from other DNA sequences in this sample as well. The rearrangement uses TRBV9 and TRBJ2-1, with TRBD2 matching over 9 bases. The CDR3 totals 15 residues. Germline lookup yields CDR1 SGDLS and CDR2 YYNGEE. The J segment lost 3 bases and the V segment lost 3 bases, leaving 4 bases of the junction unmatched. In DNA form, the CDR3 reads TGTGCCAGCAGCGATGGGACTAGCAGCTACAATGAGCAGTTCTTC. Amino acid sequence: CASSDGTSSYNEQFF.

This clone was recorded a few times. The chain combines TRBV7-9 with TRBJ2-7; D is possibly TRBD2 (6 bases). CDR1 and CDR2 from the germline V gene are SEHNR and FQNEAQ (reference sequence). This CDR3 has 12 residues. The CDR3 region has the DNA TGTGCGGGGGGAACGTTGGCCTACGAGCAGTACTTC. Translation: CAGGTLAYEQYF.

V is TRBV27 and J is TRBJ1-1; D is unresolved. The CDR3 has 13 residues. CDR1 is MNHEY and CDR2 is SMNVEV in the germline V gene (reference sequence). V lost 2 bases and J lost 3, with 7 bases in between. The CDR3, as DNA: TGTGCCAGCAGTTTAGGCAGATACACTGAAGCTTTCTTT. Amino acids: CASSLGRYTEAFF.

The V gene is TRBV27, the J gene TRBJ2-7; 8 bases are a match to TRBD1. Germline CDR1 and CDR2: MNHEY and SMNVEV (reference sequence). The CDR3 consists of 13 residues. The trim removed 3 bases at V and 7 bases at J, leaving 5 bases unmatched. The CDR3 bases are TGTGCCAGCAGTTTTCAGGGGGCGCGGGAGCAGTACTTC. This gives the protein CASSFQGAREQYF.

In its sample, this clone was seen a few times. J is TRBJ1-2 and V is TRBV15; D might be TRBD1 (5 bases). V lost 7 bases and J 8 bases, leaving 26 bases between the germline ends. This CDR3 comprises 16 residues. Germline CDR1 is LNHNV and CDR2 is YYDKDF (reference sequence). CDR3 nucleotides: TGTGCCACCACCACCCTCGGCACGAGCGGGGGGAAAGGCTACACCTTC. As protein: CATTTLGTSGGKGYTF.

The CDR3 region has the DNA TGTGCCTGGAGTGCCGGGACAAATAATTCACCCCTCCACTTT. Amino acids: CAWSAGTNNSPLHF. The rearrangement joins TRBV30 to TRBJ1-6; D perhaps matches TRBD1 (6 bases). Between the trimmed V and J ends, which lost 1 base and 5 bases, there was a span of 9 bases. CDR1 and CDR2 (germline): GTSNPN, SVGIG (reference sequence). The CDR3 is 14 amino acids.

The chain links TRBV3-1 (or the pseudogene TRBV3-2) to TRBJ2-1; D is perhaps TRBD2 (5 bases). The CDR3 has 14 amino acids. The germline V gene has CDR1 LGHDT and CDR2 YNNKEL (reference sequence). V was shortened by 4 bases and J by 6 bases, with 13 bases between the two germline ends. The CDR3 DNA sequence: TGTGCCAGCAGCCGACCCCAGCTAGCCAATGAGCAGTTCTTC. Translation gives CASSRPQLANEQFF.

V is TRBV14 and J is TRBJ2-7; tentative D call: TRBD2 (6 bases). CDR3 length equals 15 residues. The V gene's germline CDR1 is SGHDN and CDR2 FVKESK. V lost 1 base, J lost 1 base, and 11 bases lay in between. CDR3 sequence: CASSQGRERSYEQYF. The CDR3 DNA follows: TGTGCCAGCAGCCAAGGGCGGGAAAGGTCCTACGAGCAGTACTTC.

The V and J genes are TRBV28 and TRBJ1-3; D uncertain. Germline CDR1 and CDR2: MDHEN and SYDVKM. CDR3 size: 16 residues. V was pared by 3 bases and J by 0 bases, with 12 bases between. CDR3 loop: CASSLWRSFSGNTIYF. DNA of the CDR3: TGTGCCAGCAGTTTGTGGAGATCCTTCTCTGGAAACACCATATATTTT.

This chain connects TRBV7-2 to TRBJ2-5, with TRBD1 identical over 9 bases. The V gene end was trimmed by 4 bases and the J gene end by 5 bases; junction bases not matched to a gene: 8. In germline, CDR1 is SGHTA, CDR2 FQGNSA. The CDR3 is made up of 15 amino acids. Here the CDR3 DNA reads TGTGCCAGCAGCTCTAGGACAGGGGTGGTGGAGACCCAGTACTTC. It specifies CASSSRTGVVETQYF.

A single count supports this clone. The chain combines TRBV4-2 with TRBJ2-7; 12 bases are shared with TRBD2. Germline trimming cut 1 base from V and 6 bases from J; bases unmatched to any gene: 7. CDR1 is LGHNA and CDR2 is YNFKEQ in the germline V gene. There are 16 residues in the CDR3. CDR3 region: CASSQGLAGGPSEQYF. The CDR3 DNA follows: TGTGCCAGCAGCCAAGGCCTAGCGGGAGGGCCTAGCGAGCAGTACTTC.

This clone was picked up one time. The chain has TRBV2 and TRBJ2-3; no clear D gene. CDR3 length: 11 amino acids. V dropped 7 bases and J dropped 6 bases, with 8 bases sitting between them. Per the germline V gene, CDR1 is SNHLY and CDR2 is FYNNEI. CDR3 DNA sequence: TGTGCCAGCACTGTACTGGATACGCAGTATTTT. This encodes CASTVLDTQYF.

This chain links TRBV27 with TRBJ2-7, with 10 bases aligning to TRBD2. After removal of 6 bases from V and 4 bases from J, the junction contained 3 bases not matched to a gene. The CDR3 loop spans 13 amino acids. Germline V CDR1 and CDR2: MNHEY, SMNVEV (reference sequence). CDR3 loop: CASRRTSGYEQYF. The CDR3 DNA is TGTGCCAGCAGACGGACTAGCGGTTACGAGCAGTACTTC.

This clone was counted once. The chain is built from TRBV9 and TRBJ1-1; maybe TRBD1 (5 bases). V was trimmed by 0 bases and J by 3 bases, leaving 12 bases between them. CDR1 and CDR2 from the germline V gene are SGDLS and YYNGEE. The CDR3 has 15 amino acids. The CDR3 DNA reads as TGTGCCAGCAGCGTAGTTCCAACAGGAGACACTGAAGCTTTCTTT. Its translation: CASSVVPTGDTEAFF.

The chain uses TRBV6-6 and TRBJ2-1; 11 bases agree with TRBD2. CDR3 length: 16 amino acids. Trimming cost V 5 bases and J 4 bases; bases outside gene matches: 7. Germline values: CDR1 MNHNY, CDR2 SVGAGI (reference sequence). The DNA of the CDR3 is TGTGCCAGCAGTCGAATAGCGGGAGGGGGTTACAATGAGCAGTTCTTC. Its protein product is CASSRIAGGGYNEQFF.

CDR3 nucleotides: TGTGCCAGCAGTGAAGGGCTAGCGGGATTTTACGAGCAGTACTTC. Protein product: CASSEGLAGFYEQYF. V is TRBV2 and J is TRBJ2-7; 9 bases match TRBD2. The germline V gene encodes CDR1 SNHLY and CDR2 FYNNEI. V shed 1 base, J shed 4 bases, and the junction held 5 bases outside the gene matches. CDR3 length equals 15 residues.

The chain links TRBV9 to TRBJ2-1, with 13 bases lining up with TRBD2. CDR3 length: 16 amino acids. Per germline, CDR1 SGDLS and CDR2 YYNGEE. V dropped 4 bases and J dropped 7; count of bases not matched to a gene: 8. Written as DNA, the CDR3 is TGTGCCAGCAGCACGTGGACTAGCGGGAGATCGAATGAGCAGTTCTTC. Its translation: CASSTWTSGRSNEQFF.

The chain joins TRBV10-3 to TRBJ2-5; 11 bases map to TRBD2. V dropped 3 bases and J dropped 5; count of bases not matched to a gene: 5. The CDR3 is 15 amino acids. Germline values: CDR1 ENHRY, CDR2 SYGVKD. The CDR3 region has the DNA TGTGCCATCAGTGATACTAGCGGGAGTGACGAGACCCAGTACTTC. Encoded protein: CAISDTSGSDETQYF.

The J gene is TRBJ1-2, the V gene TRBV9; the match to TRBD1 covers 8 bases. This CDR3 is built from 13 residues. With V trimmed by 3 bases and J by 4 bases, 2 bases remained unmatched. CDR1 and CDR2 (germline): SGDLS, YYNGEE. Here the CDR3 reads CASSETGGYGYTF. For the CDR3, the DNA is TGTGCCAGCAGCGAAACAGGGGGCTATGGCTACACCTTC.

This clone was recorded once. The rearrangement joins TRBV10-2 to TRBJ1-2; the match to TRBD1 covers 11 bases. Germline CDR1 reads WSHSY; CDR2 reads SAAADI. J was trimmed by 8 bases and V by 0 bases; bases with no gene match: 2. CDR3 length: 14 residues. CDR3 loop: CASSESDRGRGYTF. The DNA for the CDR3 is TGCGCCAGCAGTGAGTCGGACAGGGGGCGAGGCTACACCTTC.

The V call is TRBV27, the J call TRBJ2-7; 8 nucleotides align to TRBD2. Trimming cost V 5 bases and J 7 bases; bases outside gene matches: 13. The CDR3 runs to 15 residues. Germline V gene data show CDR1 as MNHEY and CDR2 as SMNVEV (reference sequence). The CDR3 reads CASSIDASGLREQYF. CDR3 bases: TGTGCCAGCAGTATTGATGCTAGCGGGTTGAGAGAGCAGTACTTC.

V is TRBV30 and J is TRBJ2-7; 7 bases line up with TRBD2. This CDR3 comprises 12 residues. From germline, CDR1 is GTSNPN and CDR2 SVGIG (reference sequence). Unmatched junction bases numbered 0, after V lost 1 base and J lost 3 bases. The CDR3 sequence is CAWSGGSYEQYF. Here the CDR3 DNA reads TGTGCCTGGAGTGGCGGGAGCTACGAGCAGTACTTC.

The chain carries TRBV7-9 and TRBJ2-1; 11 bases fit TRBD2. Germline values: CDR1 SEHNR, CDR2 FQNEAQ (reference sequence). V was clipped by 5 bases and J by 7 bases; unmatched bases: 7. This CDR3 spans 15 amino acids. The CDR3 DNA sequence: TGTGCCAGCAGCCGCACTAGCGGGAGTGGTAATGAGCAGTTCTTC. This gives the protein CASSRTSGSGNEQFF.